The 9 T cell receptor beta chains in this list originate from one sample, sequenced in a study of T cells expressing NK-cell markers. No DNA is given; TCRdb re-called the 5' RACE reads and lists each CDR3 protein once. The sample data list about 260,000 distinct CDR3 sequences. The specimen was blood T cells: a sorted CD56 or NKG2C T cell subset, CD4+ or CD8+ T cells, or bulk PBMC T cells (not recorded which). The receptors derive from a man aged 18 to 29 in good health.

This chain links TRBV10-1 with TRBJ2-2; TCRdb calls TRBD2, which cannot be checked without DNA. The CDR3 extends over 14 amino acids. The germline V gene has CDR1 WNHNN and CDR2 SYGVQD (reference sequence). The CDR3 sequence: CASSRLVGTGELFF.

CDR3 loop: CASSTRGAGYNEQFF. The chain uses TRBV12-3 or TRBV12-4 and TRBJ2-1; TCRdb reports TRBD1, a call that lacks DNA to check it against. CDR3 size: 15 residues.

The rearrangement links TRBV6-5 to TRBJ2-7. The CDR3 runs to 16 residues. Germline CDR1 is MNHEY and CDR2 is SVGAGI. CDR3: CASSYGARGRAYEQYF.

V and J are TRBV7-2 and TRBJ2-7; TCRdb indicates TRBD2, and absent DNA this call remains unverified. The CDR3 has 15 residues. CDR1 is SGHTA, CDR2 FQGNSA, per germline. The CDR3 loop is CASSLSRGSGYEQYF.

The chain uses TRBV20-1 and TRBJ2-3; TCRdb outputs TRBD1, but without DNA this stays unchecked. The germline V gene encodes CDR1 DFQATT and CDR2 SNEGSKA (reference sequence). The CDR3 sequence is 16 residues long. This CDR3 reads CSARSFRAGSTDTQYF.

V is TRBV7-8 and J is TRBJ2-3; TCRdb's D call, TRBD2, is unchecked because there is no DNA. Germline V lookup: CDR1 SGHVS, CDR2 FQNEAQ. The CDR3 loop spans 16 amino acids. The CDR3 spells CASSSGASGFPDTQYF.

The chain couples TRBV20-1 to TRBJ2-2; TCRdb outputs TRBD1, but without DNA this stays unchecked. Germline-derived CDR1 and CDR2 are DFQATT and SNEGSKA (reference sequence). The CDR3 loop spans 15 amino acids. The CDR3 region is CSASRTGRRVGELFF.

The chain recombines TRBV7-2 with TRBJ2-3; TCRdb indicates TRBD2, and absent DNA this call remains unverified. CDR3 length: 15 residues. The V gene's germline CDR1 is SGHTA and CDR2 FQGNSA. Here the CDR3 reads CASRKEAGGTDTQYF.

The gene calls are TRBV12-3 or TRBV12-4 and TRBJ2-1; TCRdb gives TRBD1 as the D gene, but with no DNA this cannot be confirmed. This CDR3 region has 17 residues. This chain's CDR3 is CASKPASGNPPHNEQFF.